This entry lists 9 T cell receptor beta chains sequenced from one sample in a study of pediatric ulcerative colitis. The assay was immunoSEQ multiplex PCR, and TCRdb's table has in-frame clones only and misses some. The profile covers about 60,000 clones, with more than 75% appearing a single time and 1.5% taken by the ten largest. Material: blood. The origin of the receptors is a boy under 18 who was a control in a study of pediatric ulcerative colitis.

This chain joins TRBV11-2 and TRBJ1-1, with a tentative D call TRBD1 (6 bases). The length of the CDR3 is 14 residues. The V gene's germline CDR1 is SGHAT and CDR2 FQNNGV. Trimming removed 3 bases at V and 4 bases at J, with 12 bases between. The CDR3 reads CASSLGGSVTEAFF. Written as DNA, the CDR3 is TGTGCCAGCAGCTTGGGGGGCTCGGTCACTGAAGCTTTCTTT.

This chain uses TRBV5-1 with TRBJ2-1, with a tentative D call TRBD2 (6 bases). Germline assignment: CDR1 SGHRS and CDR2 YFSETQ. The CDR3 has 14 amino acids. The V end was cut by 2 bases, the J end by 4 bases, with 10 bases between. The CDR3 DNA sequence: TGCGCCAGCAGCTTCTGGGACTTATACAATGAGCAGTTCTTC. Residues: CASSFWDLYNEQFF.

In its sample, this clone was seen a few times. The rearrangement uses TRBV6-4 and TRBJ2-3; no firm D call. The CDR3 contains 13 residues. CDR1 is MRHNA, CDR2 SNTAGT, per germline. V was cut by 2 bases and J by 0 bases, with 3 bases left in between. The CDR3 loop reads CASSDGSTDTQYF. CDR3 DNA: TGTGCCAGCAGTGACGGGAGCACAGATACGCAGTATTTT.

CDR3 in amino acids: CASSQVPASVQFF. Here the CDR3 DNA reads TGCGCCAGCAGCCAAGTACCTGCAAGCGTGCAGTTCTTC. This rearrangement joins TRBV4-1 to TRBJ2-1, with D hard to call. The germline gives CDR1 MGHRA, CDR2 YSYEKL. V was pared by 1 base and J by 12 bases, with 13 bases between. This CDR3 is 13 amino acids long.

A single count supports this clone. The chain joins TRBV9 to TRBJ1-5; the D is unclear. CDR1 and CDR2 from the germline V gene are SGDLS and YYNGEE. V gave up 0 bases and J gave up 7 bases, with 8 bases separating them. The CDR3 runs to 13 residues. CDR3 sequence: CASSVAGLQPQHF. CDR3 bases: TGTGCCAGCAGCGTAGCGGGGTTGCAGCCCCAGCATTTT.

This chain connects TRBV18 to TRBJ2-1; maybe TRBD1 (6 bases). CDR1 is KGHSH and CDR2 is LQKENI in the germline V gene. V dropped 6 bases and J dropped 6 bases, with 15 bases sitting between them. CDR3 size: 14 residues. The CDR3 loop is CASSPQGTPNEQFF. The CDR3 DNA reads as TGTGCCAGCTCCCCCCAGGGGACCCCCAATGAGCAGTTCTTC.

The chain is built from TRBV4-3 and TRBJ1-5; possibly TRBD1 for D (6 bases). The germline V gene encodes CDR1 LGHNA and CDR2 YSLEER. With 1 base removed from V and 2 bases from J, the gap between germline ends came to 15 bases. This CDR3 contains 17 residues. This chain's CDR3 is CASSQAAGGGGNQPQHF. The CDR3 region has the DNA TGCGCCAGCAGCCAAGCAGCGGGGGGCGGCGGCAATCAGCCCCAGCATTTT.

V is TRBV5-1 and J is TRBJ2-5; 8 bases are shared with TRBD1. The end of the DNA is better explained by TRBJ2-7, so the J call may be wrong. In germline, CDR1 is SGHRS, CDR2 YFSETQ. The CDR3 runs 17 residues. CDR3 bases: TGCGCCAGCAGCATATCATCACAGGGGGTTAGGTCCGACGAGCAGTACTTC. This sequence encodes CASSISSQGVRSDEQYF.

The CDR3 sequence: CASSLTDRASAPLHF. CDR3 in DNA: TGCGCCAGCAGCCTAACAGACAGGGCTAGTGCACCCCTCCACTTT. The chain is built from TRBV5-1 and TRBJ1-6; 7 bases map to TRBD1. The CDR3 totals 15 residues. V shed 4 bases and J 11 bases; nucleotides not matched to a gene: 12. Germline V gives CDR1 SGHRS, CDR2 YFSETQ. The whole variable domain, filled in from reference TRBV5-1 and TRBJ1-6, reads KAGVTQTPRYLIKTRGQQVTLSCSPISGHRSVSWYQQTPGQGLQFLFEYFSETQRNKGNFPGRFSGRQFSNSRSEMNVSTLELGDSALYLCASSLTDRASAPLHFGNGTRLTVT.